A selection of T cell receptor beta chains follows, all from one sample in a study of T-cell reconstitution after alpha-beta-depleted transplantation in children. From the PCR reads, TCRdb called clonotypes with MiXCR, one entry per CDR3 protein. This table has roughly 160,000 distinct CDR3 sequences, 11% appearing once. The specimen comprised PBMCs, sampled before TCRalphabeta/CD19-depleted stem cell transplant. These receptors were taken from a boy between 2 and 10 years old with acute myeloid leukemia, due to receive a stem cell transplant. CDR3s include the opening cysteine and the closing phenylalanine or tryptophan. Fields, in order: D gene, clone size, J gene, V gene, CDR3 protein, CDR3 DNA. The D gene is left open where the match is weak. Clone size is stated in some rows and not others, as once, few, many or a class when expanded.

>TRBD2|many|TRBJ2-7|TRBV9
CASSPRLAGGYEQYF
TGTGCCAGCAGCCCCAGACTAGCGGGAGGATACGAGCAGTACTTC
>-|-|TRBJ1-2|TRBV7-9
CASSEGSGTPYGYTF
TGTGCCAGCAGCGAGGGCTCCGGAACCCCCTATGGCTACACCTTC
>-|many|TRBJ2-4|TRBV20-1
CSARGSGGTKNIQYF
TGCAGTGCTAGAGGGAGTGGCGGCACCAAAAACATTCAGTACTTC
>-|many|TRBJ2-5|TRBV12-3/TRBV12-4
CASSLRGSETQYF
TGTGCCAGCAGTTTACGGGGGTCAGAGACCCAGTACTTC
>-|many|TRBJ2-7|TRBV27
CASSAPSSYEQYF
TGTGCCAGCTCGGCACCCTCCTCCTACGAGCAGTACTTC
>-|many|TRBJ1-2|TRBV7-9
CASSSFKEAQDVWGYTF
TGTGCCAGCAGCTCATTCAAAGAGGCACAGGACGTCTGGGGCTACACCTTC
>TRBD1|many|TRBJ1-1|TRBV7-7
CASSLRGQGPNTEAFF
TGTGCTAGCAGCTTGCGTGGACAGGGACCGAACACTGAAGCTTTCTTT
>-|many|TRBJ2-5|TRBV12-3/TRBV12-4
CASSFKSRLETQYF
TGTGCCAGCAGTTTCAAGTCGCGCTTAGAGACCCAGTACTTC
>-|many|TRBJ1-1|TRBV7-9
CASSSKVWSEAFF
TGTGCCAGCAGCTCGAAGGTATGGTCTGAAGCTTTCTTT
>TRBD2|many|TRBJ2-1|TRBV4-2
CASSQSLAGSYNEQFF
TGTGCCAGCAGCCAATCCCTAGCGGGCTCCTACAATGAGCAGTTCTTC
>-|many|TRBJ2-2|TRBV27
CASSPGLPGELFF
TGTGCCAGCAGTCCGGGCCTCCCCGGGGAGCTGTTTTTT
>TRBD1|many|TRBJ2-1|TRBV2
CASIPDRGYGEQFF
TGTGCCAGCATTCCGGACAGGGGTTACGGTGAGCAGTTCTTC
>-|many|TRBJ2-3|TRBV20-1
CSAPKRGDTQYF
TGCAGTGCCCCGAAACGGGGGGATACGCAGTATTTT
>TRBD1|many|TRBJ2-2|TRBV29-1
CSVGERGQGFTGELFF
TGCAGCGTTGGGGAAAGGGGACAGGGTTTCACCGGGGAGCTGTTTTTT
>-|few|TRBJ1-5|TRBV19
CASSPRDVQPQHF
TGTGCCAGTAGTCCCCGTGATGTTCAGCCCCAGCATTTT
>TRBD2|many|TRBJ2-2|TRBV12-3/TRBV12-4
CASSFALAGGGELFF
TGTGCCAGCAGTTTTGCGCTAGCGGGTGGCGGGGAGCTGTTTTTT
>TRBD1|-|TRBJ1-1|TRBV7-8
CASSLAGTGAPLSAFF
TGTGCCAGCAGCTTAGCAGGGACAGGAGCCCCATTGTCGGCGTTCTTT
>TRBD2|many|TRBJ2-1|TRBV5-1
CASSILADSYNEQFF
TGCGCCAGCAGCATACTAGCGGACTCCTACAATGAGCAGTTCTTC
>-|many|TRBJ1-5|TRBV7-2
CASSLFPAGYSNQPQHF
TGTGCCAGCAGCTTATTTCCCGCGGGATATAGCAATCAGCCCCAGCATTTT
>-|many|TRBJ2-3|TRBV27
CASVTSWGAEDTQYF
TGTGCCAGCGTTACGTCCTGGGGGGCGGAAGATACGCAGTATTTT
>TRBD1|many|TRBJ2-6|TRBV4-2
CASSPPTGKPSGANVLTF
TGTGCCAGCAGCCCTCCGACAGGGAAACCGTCTGGGGCCAACGTCCTGACTTTC
>-|few|TRBJ2-6|TRBV6-5
CASSYADRNVLTF
TGTGCCAGCAGTTACGCGGACAGAAACGTCCTGACTTTC
>-|many|TRBJ2-7|TRBV5-1
CASSLVVRSYEQYF
TGCGCCAGCAGCTTGGTAGTTAGATCCTACGAGCAGTACTTC
>TRBD1|many|TRBJ2-7|TRBV28
CASSSTGTGAPYEQYF
TGTGCCAGCAGTTCCACCGGGACAGGGGCCCCCTACGAGCAGTACTTC
>TRBD1|many|TRBJ1-5|TRBV6-1
CASSKGAQPQHF
TGTGCCAGCAGTAAGGGGGCTCAGCCCCAGCATTTT
>TRBD1|many|TRBJ1-6|TRBV4-2
CASSPTDQGGFRDSPLHF
TGTGCCAGCAGCCCCACCGACCAGGGGGGATTTCGTGATTCACCCCTCCACTTT
>TRBD1|many|TRBJ1-6|TRBV6-5
CASSYRDRGQNSPLHF
TGTGCCAGCAGTTACCGGGACAGGGGGCAAAATTCACCCCTCCACTTT
>-|many|TRBJ2-2|TRBV12-3/TRBV12-4
CASSRPPRLDNTGELFF
TGTGCCAGCAGCCGTCCTCCGAGACTAGATAACACCGGGGAGCTGTTTTTT
>-|many|TRBJ2-7|TRBV27
CASSPRRGVSYEQYF
TGTGCCAGCAGCCCTCGCAGGGGCGTTTCCTACGAGCAGTACTTC
>-|many|TRBJ2-3|TRBV27
CASSLRGYTDTQYF
TGTGCCAGCAGTCTTCGGGGGTACACAGATACGCAGTATTTT
>TRBD1|many|TRBJ1-1|TRBV18
CASSGTGRTEAFF
TGTGCCAGCTCAGGGACAGGGAGGACTGAAGCTTTCTTT
>-|many|TRBJ1-2|TRBV5-5
CASSLAAGVKGYTF
TGTGCCAGCAGCTTGGCCGCCGGGGTGAAGGGCTACACCTTC
>TRBD2|few|TRBJ2-4|TRBV20-1
CCAPRTSGTWIKNIQYF
TGCTGTGCCCCCAGGACTAGCGGGACGTGGATCAAAAACATTCAGTACTTC
>TRBD1|many|TRBJ2-7|TRBV7-7
CASSRDSLHEQYF
TGTGCCAGCAGTCGGGACAGCCTCCACGAGCAGTACTTC
>TRBD2|medium-sized|TRBJ2-7|TRBV27
CASSFFGGGSYEQYF
TGTGCCAGCAGTTTCTTTGGCGGGGGGAGCTACGAGCAGTACTTC
>-|many|TRBJ2-1|TRBV5-1
CASSFWGLLSYNEQFF
TGCGCCAGCAGCTTCTGGGGGCTATTGTCCTACAATGAGCAGTTCTTC
>-|many|TRBJ2-7|TRBV6-5
CASSYVHKAYEQYF
TGTGCCAGCAGTTACGTGCACAAGGCCTACGAGCAGTACTTC
>-|many|TRBJ1-1|TRBV4-1
CASSQDPERAEAFF
TGCGCCAGCAGCCAAGATCCCGAACGGGCTGAAGCTTTCTTT
>TRBD1|many|TRBJ1-1|TRBV20-1
CSAYYRGWEAFF
TGCAGTGCGTACTACAGGGGTTGGGAAGCTTTCTTT
>-|-|TRBJ1-5|TRBV2
CASSRDREDVWDNQPQHF
TGTGCCAGCAGCCGGGATAGGGAGGATGTATGGGACAATCAGCCCCAGCATTTT
>TRBD1|-|TRBJ1-1|TRBV29-1
CSVQFFGTGRPDEAFF
TGCAGCGTTCAATTCTTTGGGACAGGGCGGCCTGATGAAGCTTTCTTT
>TRBD1|many|TRBJ1-5|TRBV28
CASSGQVLNQPQHF
TGTGCCAGCAGTGGACAGGTTCTTAATCAGCCCCAGCATTTT
>TRBD2|many|TRBJ2-2|TRBV4-2
CASSQAIASGTGELFF
TGTGCCAGCAGCCAAGCGATTGCTAGCGGCACCGGGGAGCTGTTTTTT
>TRBD1|many|TRBJ1-2|TRBV29-1
CSVEERDRGLDYGYTF
TGCAGCGTTGAAGAGAGGGACAGGGGGCTCGACTATGGCTACACCTTC
>-|many|TRBJ2-1|TRBV6-2/TRBV6-3
CASSYRRGAYNEQFF
TGTGCCAGCAGTTACCGGCGGGGAGCCTACAATGAGCAGTTCTTC
>-|-|TRBJ2-3|TRBV5-1
CASSSFGGVLTDTQYF
TGCGCCAGCAGTTCCTTCGGCGGGGTGCTCACAGATACGCAGTATTTT
>TRBD1|many|TRBJ1-1|TRBV7-2
CASSLRTGAEMNTEAFF
TGTGCCAGCAGCTTGAGGACAGGCGCCGAAATGAACACTGAAGCTTTCTTT
>TRBD1|many|TRBJ2-3|TRBV18
CASSTYYRDRGGDTQYF
TGTGCCAGCTCCACATACTACCGGGACAGGGGAGGAGATACGCAGTATTTT
>-|many|TRBJ2-3|TRBV7-9
CASSLGVADTQYF
TGTGCCAGCAGCTTAGGGGTAGCAGATACGCAGTATTTT
>-|many|TRBJ1-6|TRBV7-3
CASSLTNGEHSPLHF
TGTGCCAGCAGCTTAACGAACGGGGAGCACTCACCCCTCCACTTT
>-|many|TRBJ2-5|TRBV20-1
CSARDWGGDYETQYF
TGCAGTGCTAGAGATTGGGGGGGCGATTATGAGACCCAGTACTTC
>-|many|TRBJ2-7|TRBV5-1
CASSLPKSYEQYF
TGCGCCAGCAGCTTGCCCAAAAGCTACGAGCAGTACTTC
>-|many|TRBJ2-6|TRBV4-2
CASSQDTRGGANVLTF
TGTGCCAGCAGCCAAGATACCCGGGGAGGGGCCAACGTCCTGACTTTC
>-|many|TRBJ2-7|TRBV5-6
CASSLDRSEGDEQYF
TGTGCCAGCAGCTTAGACAGGAGTGAAGGGGACGAGCAGTACTTC
>TRBD2|many|TRBJ2-1|TRBV7-8
CASSLPGLAANEQFF
TGTGCCAGCAGCTTGCCGGGACTAGCGGCGAATGAGCAGTTCTTC
>TRBD1|many|TRBJ2-1|TRBV5-1
CASSCPGIEDRPRFEQFF
TGCGCCAGCAGCTGCCCGGGGATCGAGGACAGGCCCCGTTTTGAGCAGTTCTTC
>TRBD2|many|TRBJ2-1|TRBV20-1
CSRLAGGPTRNNEQFF
TGCAGTCGACTAGCGGGAGGCCCTACCAGAAACAATGAGCAGTTCTTC
>-|many|TRBJ2-1|TRBV20-1
CSAPEVGDEQFF
TGCAGTGCACCAGAAGTAGGGGATGAGCAGTTCTTC
>-|few|TRBJ2-1|TRBV18
CASSPPGSGPYNEQFF
TGTGCCAGCTCACCACCGGGTAGCGGCCCGTACAATGAGCAGTTCTTC